This TCR beta chain was recorded in a study of blood T cell repertoires in COVID-19. From germline, CDR1 is SGHAT and CDR2 FQNNGV. The CDR3 totals 13 residues. Trimming took 5 bases from V and 4 from J, leaving 11 bases between them. The data were produced by immunoSEQ multiplex PCR, yet TCRdb's version contains in-frame clones alone and is incomplete. The table includes some 260,000 clones, 80% to 95% detected once. Participant-given clinical history determined each cohort assignment. This clone was seen only once. Sequencing was performed on PBMCs or T cells enriched from blood (not recorded which). This chain uses TRBV11-2 with TRBJ1-2; D perhaps matches TRBD1 (6 bases). The TCR was taken from a woman aged 18-30 years who had recovered from COVID-19. The CDR3 is CASSPDRTYGYTF. The CDR3 DNA reads as TGTGCCAGCAGCCCCGACAGGACCTATGGCTACACCTTC.